These T cell receptor beta chains were read from a single sample in a study of metastatic and nonmetastatic thyroid tumors. TCRdb re-called the PCR reads through MiXCR. The sample shows 25,000 to 35,000 clones, less than 30% of them seen only once. Specimen: blood. The receptors come from a female donor with papillary thyroid cancer or a benign thyroid nodule (not recorded which). Some clones in this sample may be carry-over from other donors' samples. CDR3s include the opening cysteine and the closing phenylalanine or tryptophan. Each record gives: clone size, V gene, J gene, D gene, CDR3 DNA, CDR3 protein. D genes are given only for firm matches. Part of the rows lack a size; the others show once, few, many or a class for expanded clones.

many	TRBV29-1	TRBJ2-2	TRBD2	TGCAGCGTTGGGGGACTAACGAACACCGGGGAGCTGTTTTTT	CSVGGLTNTGELFF
many	TRBV20-1	TRBJ2-7	TRBD2	TGCAGTGCTATTAGCGGGAGTAGGTACGAGCAGTACTTC	CSAISGSRYEQYF
-	TRBV19	TRBJ1-3	-	TGCGCCAGTAGTATTACCTCTGGAAACACCATATATTTT	CASSITSGNTIYF
medium-sized	TRBV28	TRBJ1-1	-	TGTGCCAGCAGTTCAAGGGTGGACACTGAAGCTTTCTTT	CASSSRVDTEAFF
-	TRBV25-1	TRBJ1-2	-	TGTGCCAGCAGGGGGCAGAGGTACTATGTCTACACCTTC	CASRGQRYYVYTF
many	TRBV27	TRBJ2-2	-	TGTGCCAGCAGTTCTGGACTTACGAACACCGGGGAGCTGTTTTTT	CASSSGLTNTGELFF
-	TRBV11-1	TRBJ2-1	-	TGTGCCAGCAGCTCCTTGGGCGGGATAAATGTGAATGAGAAGTTCTTC	CASSSLGGINVNEKFF
many	TRBV27	TRBJ2-2	TRBD2	TGTGCCAGCAGATTTAGCGGGGAAAGGGGGACCGGGGAGCTGTTTTTT	CASRFSGERGTGELFF
-	TRBV20-1	TRBJ1-6	-	TGCAGTGCTAGAGATGGGGTCAGACCCCTCCACTTT	CSARDGVRPLHF
few	TRBV6-1	TRBJ1-4	-	TGTGCAGCCGCGGGACCTGAAAAACTGTTTTTT	CAAAGPEKLFF
-	TRBV9	TRBJ2-6	TRBD1	TGTGCCAGCAGTGCCAGACAGGGTGCAGGGGCCAACGTCCTGACTTTC	CASSARQGAGANVLTF
-	TRBV18	TRBJ2-3	-	TGTGCCAGCTCACCACCATACGGAGCAGATACGCAGTATTTT	CASSPPYGADTQYF
few	TRBV25-1	TRBJ1-5	-	TGTGCCATCAGTGGTGCAGGGAAGGATCAGCCCCAGCATTTT	CAISGAGKDQPQHF
-	TRBV11-2	TRBJ2-6	-	TGTGCCAGCAGCTTAGTCCTGGGCAGGATGAGCTCTGGGGCCAACGTCCTGACTTTC	CASSLVLGRMSSGANVLTF
many	TRBV20-1	TRBJ2-1	TRBD2	TGCAGTGCTAGAGGACTAGCGGGAGACCATGAGCAGTTCTTC	CSARGLAGDHEQFF
many	TRBV19	TRBJ2-7	-	TGTGCCAGTAGTATAGGGGGACACCGCCAGTACTTC	CASSIGGHRQYF
many	TRBV9	TRBJ1-5	-	TGTGCCAGCAGCACCGGACCGAACAATCAGCCCCAGCATTTT	CASSTGPNNQPQHF
few	TRBV12-3/TRBV12-4	TRBJ2-1	TRBD1	TGTGCCAGCAGCACCAACAGGGGACCCATCTACAATGAGCAGTTCTTC	CASSTNRGPIYNEQFF
-	TRBV27	TRBJ1-2	-	TGTGCCAGCAGTTGGACGGCATCTAACTATGGCTACACCTTC	CASSWTASNYGYTF
many	TRBV18	TRBJ1-5	TRBD1	TGTGCCAGCTCAGCTAACAGGGGGAGCCAGCCCCAGCATTTT	CASSANRGSQPQHF
-	TRBV14	TRBJ2-3	TRBD2	TGTGCCAGCAGCCAAACCTTACCCTCCTTACTAGCGCGCTACTCAGATACGCAGTATTTT	CASSQTLPSLLARYSDTQYF
many	TRBV4-1	TRBJ1-1	TRBD1	TGCGCCAGCAGCCAACTACAGGGGGGGGGAGCTTTCTTT	CASSQLQGGGAFF
many	TRBV5-6	TRBJ2-7	-	TGTGCCAGCAGCTTTCCTGGGGCTTACGAGCAGTACTTC	CASSFPGAYEQYF
-	TRBV10-3	TRBJ2-3	TRBD1	TGTGCCATCAGAAAGGGACAGGGGGCCCAGCGGGAGAGCACAGATACGCAGTATTTT	CAIRKGQGAQRESTDTQYF
medium-sized	TRBV6-2/TRBV6-3	TRBJ2-2	-	TGTGCCAGCAGTTATAGTATGAACACCGGGGAGCTGTTTTTT	CASSYSMNTGELFF
many	TRBV9	TRBJ1-1	TRBD1	TGTGCCAGCAGCGTTTCGGACAGGCCCTACGCTGAAGCTTTCTTT	CASSVSDRPYAEAFF
many	TRBV12-3/TRBV12-4	TRBJ2-2	TRBD1	TGTGCCAGCAGTTTCAGGGGGCCCGGGGAGCTGTTTTTT	CASSFRGPGELFF
few	TRBV19	TRBJ1-3	-	TGTGCCAGTAGTACCGGGACAAATGGAAACACCATATATTTT	CASSTGTNGNTIYF
-	TRBV9	TRBJ2-7	TRBD1	TGTGCCAGCAGAGTTGAGGGACAGACGGAGCAGTACTTC	CASRVEGQTEQYF
many	TRBV7-3	TRBJ2-3	TRBD1	TGTGCCAGCAGCTTAACGTTCTCAGGGGGTACGCAGTATTTT	CASSLTFSGGTQYF
few	TRBV24-1	TRBJ1-2	-	TGTGCCACTTGGCAGGATTTCTACACCTTC	CATWQDFYTF
-	TRBV10-2	TRBJ2-6	TRBD1	TGCGCCAGCACACCGGTGCAGGGGGCCATCTATGGGGCCAACGTCCTGACTTTC	CASTPVQGAIYGANVLTF
-	TRBV28	TRBJ1-1	-	TGTGCCAGCATTTTAGTACAGGGCTGTGACACTGAAGCTTTCTTT	CASILVQGCDTEAFF
-	TRBV20-1	TRBJ2-1	-	TGCAGTGCTAGAGGTGTGGCAGGCCGTCTTGAGCAGTTCTTC	CSARGVAGRLEQFF
medium-sized	TRBV28	TRBJ2-7	TRBD1	TGTGCCAGCAGTGCCAGGGGGCAGGGGATCTCCTACGAGCAGTACTTC	CASSARGQGISYEQYF
-	TRBV4-1	TRBJ2-7	-	TGCGCCAGCAGCCTCTCACCGGGGACGTTTGGGCCCTCCTACGAGCAGTACTTC	CASSLSPGTFGPSYEQYF
-	TRBV6-1	TRBJ2-7	-	TGTGCCAGCAGTTCCGTGGGGAGGCGTCGGCAGTACTTC	CASSSVGRRRQYF
many	TRBV14	TRBJ1-1	-	TGTGCCAGCAGCCAAGATGGGGTAGAGGTTATTTCGGGCACTGAAGCTTTCTTT	CASSQDGVEVISGTEAFF
-	TRBV12-3/TRBV12-4	TRBJ2-2	-	TGTGCCAGCAGTCAGGTTAACACCGGGGAGCTGTTTTTT	CASSQVNTGELFF
-	TRBV28	TRBJ1-2	-	TGTGCCAGCAGTCCCACATCCGTGGGAAGGGGCTACACCTTC	CASSPTSVGRGYTF
-	TRBV20-1	TRBJ2-7	TRBD2	TGCAGTGCTGGAGCGGGGGACCCCTCCTACGAGCAGTACTTC	CSAGAGDPSYEQYF
many	TRBV6-1	TRBJ2-3	-	TGTGCCAGCAGGGAGTGGGGGCAGGGGAGGCCAGATACGCAGTATTTT	CASREWGQGRPDTQYF
many	TRBV20-1	TRBJ2-3	TRBD2	TGCAGTGCTCTCCAACTAGCGGCTAGCACAGATACGCAGTATTTT	CSALQLAASTDTQYF
medium-sized	TRBV28	TRBJ1-3	-	TGTGCCAGCAGGGCTGGAAACACCATATATTTT	CASRAGNTIYF
-	TRBV5-1	TRBJ2-1	TRBD2	TGCGCCAGCAATGACGGGACTAGTGGGCCAAATAAGCAGTTCTTC	CASNDGTSGPNKQFF
-	TRBV28	TRBJ1-5	-	TGTGCCACCAGTTTCGGTCGAGACAATCAGCCCCAGCATTTT	CATSFGRDNQPQHF
-	TRBV7-2	TRBJ2-7	-	TGTGCCAGCAGCCTCAGTCCAACGGCAGATAGCGAGCAGTACTTC	CASSLSPTADSEQYF
-	TRBV20-1	TRBJ2-3	-	TGCAGTGCTAGAGGGGTGCCGAGAGGTCCCGCAGATACGCAGTATTTT	CSARGVPRGPADTQYF
-	TRBV20-1	TRBJ2-1	TRBD2	TGCAGTGCTATATGGACTAGCGGGAGGATCGGAAATGAGCAGTTCTTC	CSAIWTSGRIGNEQFF
-	TRBV6-2/TRBV6-3	TRBJ2-7	-	TGTGCCAGCAGTACCGGAGGAGGATACGAGCAGTACTTT	CASSTGGGYEQYF
many	TRBV28	TRBJ2-3	TRBD1	TGTGCCAGCAGCGACAGGGGGCTCTCAGATACGCAGTATTTT	CASSDRGLSDTQYF
-	TRBV20-1	TRBJ2-7	-	TGCAGTGCTAGAAACCAGTTCTACGAGCAGTACTTC	CSARNQFYEQYF
many	TRBV5-1	TRBJ2-2	TRBD2	TGCGCCAGCAGCCACCGACTAGCGGAGTCACACGGGGAGCTGTTTTTT	CASSHRLAESHGELFF
few	TRBV6-2/TRBV6-3	TRBJ2-3	-	TGTGCCAGCAGTTATGACGGCTCTAGCACAGATACGCAGTATTTT	CASSYDGSSTDTQYF
many	TRBV5-1	TRBJ2-3	-	TGCGCCAGCAGCCTGACCAACCCTAGCACAGATACGCAGTATTTT	CASSLTNPSTDTQYF